These T cell receptor beta chains were read from a single sample in a study of PD-L1 blockade in urothelial cancer. Repertoires were generated with immunoSEQ multiplex PCR, while TCRdb's copy carries only in-frame clones and drops some. The sample lists 50,000 to 75,000 clones, 80% to 90% occurring once. This material consisted of PBMCs, taken around atezolizumab (anti-PD-L1) treatment. These receptors all come from a man aged 70-80 years with urothelial cancer. Each CDR3 is given with its conserved first and last residue. Clone size appears in some rows only: once, few, many, or a class for an expanded clone.

>once|TRBV18
CASSPVGQGGEKLFF
>-|TRBV7-7
CASSPFNSGSPDTQYF
>few|TRBV19
CASSHRTGTDTEAFF
>-|TRBV6-1
CASRGQGNTIYF
>-|TRBV27
CASTSWGPVYNEQFF
>-|TRBV19
CASRKESGVVRGYTF
>-|TRBV7-8
CASSWGRGEETQYF
>-|TRBV19
CASSILEMNTEAFF
>-|TRBV6-5
CASSYRQGEGYTF
>once|TRBV6-6
CASSYGTGGEQYF
>-|TRBV2
CASNGGRGNEQFF
>-|TRBV11-2
CASSLVEAGGFGSEQYF
>-|TRBV6-6
CASSRTGLVETQYF
>once|TRBV7-2
CASSLELWHTDTQYF
>-|TRBV6-6
CASSPGTGLRTEAFF
>few|TRBV5-1
CASSLQPVNTEAFF
>once|TRBV6-4
CARVWAFF
>few|TRBV7-9
CASSFKRGQGNEQFF
>-|TRBV4-2
CASSQVREENRMLNGEKEKLFF
>-|TRBV7-9
CASSSGTSGSFYNEQFF
>-|TRBV6-1
CASSEMEAVYQETQYF
>many|TRBV2
CASSEATGKGGYTF
>few|TRBV6-1
CASSKDGNTGELFF
>-|TRBV9
CASSPAGGTGYTF
>-|TRBV19
CASSPTGSNQPQHF
>-|TRBV4-1
CASSQAGTGYDEQFF
>-|TRBV4-2
CASSQVRQDPYEQYF
>once|TRBV7-9
CASSLVGGNEKLFF